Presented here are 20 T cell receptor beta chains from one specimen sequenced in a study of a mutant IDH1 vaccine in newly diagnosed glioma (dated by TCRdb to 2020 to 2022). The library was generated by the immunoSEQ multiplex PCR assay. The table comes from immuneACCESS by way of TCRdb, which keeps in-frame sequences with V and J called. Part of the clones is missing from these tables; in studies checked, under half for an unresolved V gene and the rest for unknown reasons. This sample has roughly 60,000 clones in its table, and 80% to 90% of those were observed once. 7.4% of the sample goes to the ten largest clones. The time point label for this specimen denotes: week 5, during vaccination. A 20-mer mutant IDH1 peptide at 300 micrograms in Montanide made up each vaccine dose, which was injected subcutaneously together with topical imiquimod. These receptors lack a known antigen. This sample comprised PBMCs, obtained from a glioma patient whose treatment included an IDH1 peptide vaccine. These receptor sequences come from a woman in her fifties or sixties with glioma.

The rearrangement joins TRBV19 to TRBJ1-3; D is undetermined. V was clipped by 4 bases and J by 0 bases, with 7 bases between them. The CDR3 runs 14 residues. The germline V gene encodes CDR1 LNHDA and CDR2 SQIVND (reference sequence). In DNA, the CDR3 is TGTGCCAGTAGTACGGCTAGCTCTGGAAACACCATATATTTT. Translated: CASSTASSGNTIYF.

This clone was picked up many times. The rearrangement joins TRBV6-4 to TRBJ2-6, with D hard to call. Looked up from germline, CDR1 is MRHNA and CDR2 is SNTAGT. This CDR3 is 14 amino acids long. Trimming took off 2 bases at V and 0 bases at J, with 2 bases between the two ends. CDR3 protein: CASSDNSGANVLTF. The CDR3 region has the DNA TGTGCCAGCAGTGACAACTCTGGGGCCAACGTCCTGACTTTC.

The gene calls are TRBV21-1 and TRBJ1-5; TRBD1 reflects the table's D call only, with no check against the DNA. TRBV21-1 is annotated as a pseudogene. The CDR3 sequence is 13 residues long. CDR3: CASRSTGNQPQHF. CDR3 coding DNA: TGTGCCAGCAGATCGACAGGGAATCAGCCCCAGCATTTT.

Here the CDR3 reads CASSSEFSYEQYF. The DNA for the CDR3 is TGTGCCAGCAGCTCAGAGTTCTCCTACGAGCAGTACTTC. The V gene is TRBV2, the J gene TRBJ2-7; D gene unclear. Germline V gene data show CDR1 as SNHLY and CDR2 as FYNNEI. The V and J ends lost 6 bases and 0 bases respectively, with 9 bases between them. The CDR3 consists of 13 residues.

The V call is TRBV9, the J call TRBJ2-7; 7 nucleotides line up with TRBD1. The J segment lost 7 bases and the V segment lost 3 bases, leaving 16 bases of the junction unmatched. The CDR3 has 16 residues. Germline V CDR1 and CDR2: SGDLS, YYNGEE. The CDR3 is CASSAQGPPGTGEQYF. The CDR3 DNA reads TGTGCCAGCAGCGCACAGGGGCCACCAGGGACGGGAGAGCAGTACTTC.

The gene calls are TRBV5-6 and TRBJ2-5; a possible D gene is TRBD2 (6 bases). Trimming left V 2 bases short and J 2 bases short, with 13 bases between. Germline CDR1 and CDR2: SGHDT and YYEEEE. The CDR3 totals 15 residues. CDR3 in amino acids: CASSFGTGSQETQYF. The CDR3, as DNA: TGTGCCAGCAGCTTTGGGACTGGCAGTCAAGAGACCCAGTACTTC.

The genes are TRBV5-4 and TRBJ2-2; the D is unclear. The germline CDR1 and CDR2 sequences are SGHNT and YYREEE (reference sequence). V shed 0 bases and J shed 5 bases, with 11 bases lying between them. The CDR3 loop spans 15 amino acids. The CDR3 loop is CASSLGAGETGELFF. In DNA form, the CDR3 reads TGTGCCAGCAGCTTGGGGGCAGGAGAAACCGGGGAGCTGTTTTTT.

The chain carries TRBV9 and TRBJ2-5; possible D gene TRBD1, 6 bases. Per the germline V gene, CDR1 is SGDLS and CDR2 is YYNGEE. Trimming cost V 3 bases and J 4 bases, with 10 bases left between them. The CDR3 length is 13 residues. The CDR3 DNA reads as TGTGCCAGCAGCGGCTACAGGGCAGAGACCCAGTACTTC. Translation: CASSGYRAETQYF.

DNA for the CDR3: TGTGCCAGCAGGCACGGGACTTCTACCCTCCAGGGGGCCGGGGAGCTGTTTTTT. Amino acids: CASRHGTSTLQGAGELFF. The chain uses TRBV7-8 and TRBJ2-2, with D maybe TRBD1 (7 bases). The CDR3 has 18 residues. V lost 6 bases and J 6 bases, leaving 26 bases between the germline ends. CDR1 is SGHVS, CDR2 FQNEAQ, per germline.

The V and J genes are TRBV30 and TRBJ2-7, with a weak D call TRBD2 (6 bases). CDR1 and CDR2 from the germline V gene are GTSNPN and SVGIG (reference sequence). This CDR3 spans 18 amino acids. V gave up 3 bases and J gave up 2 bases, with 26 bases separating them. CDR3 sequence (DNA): TGTGCCTGGAGGGATCTAATTGCGGGGCAGGGAGGTCCCTACGAGCAGTACTTC. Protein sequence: CAWRDLIAGQGGPYEQYF.

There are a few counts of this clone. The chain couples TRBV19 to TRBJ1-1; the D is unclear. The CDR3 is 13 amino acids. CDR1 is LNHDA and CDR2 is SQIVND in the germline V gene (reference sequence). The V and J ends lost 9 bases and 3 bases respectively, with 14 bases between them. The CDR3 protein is CASTEYVDTEAFF. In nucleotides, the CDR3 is TGTGCCAGCACAGAGTACGTTGACACTGAAGCTTTCTTT.

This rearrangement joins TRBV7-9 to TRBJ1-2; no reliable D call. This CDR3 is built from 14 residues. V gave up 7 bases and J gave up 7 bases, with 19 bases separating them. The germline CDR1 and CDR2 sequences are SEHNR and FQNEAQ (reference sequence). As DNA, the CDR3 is TGTGCCAGCATGTCGGCAGGCTCAGGCGGTGGCTACACCTTC. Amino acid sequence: CASMSAGSGGGYTF.

DNA for the CDR3: TGTGCCTGGAGTCCCCGGAGGGGCCCCTCTTCCTACGAGCAGTACTTC. Its translation is CAWSPRRGPSSYEQYF. The V call is TRBV30, the J call TRBJ2-7; a possible D gene is TRBD2 (6 bases). With 2 bases removed from V and 1 base from J, the gap between germline ends came to 18 bases. Germline V lookup: CDR1 GTSNPN, CDR2 SVGIG (reference sequence). This CDR3 region has 16 residues.

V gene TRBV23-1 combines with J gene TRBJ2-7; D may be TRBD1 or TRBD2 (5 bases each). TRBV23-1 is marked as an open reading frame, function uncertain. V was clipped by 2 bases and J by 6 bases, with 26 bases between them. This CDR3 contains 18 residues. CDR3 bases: TGCGCCAGCAGTCAAAGGCCGGGACCCAGAAAATCAGCCTCCGAGCAGTACTTC. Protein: CASSQRPGPRKSASEQYF.

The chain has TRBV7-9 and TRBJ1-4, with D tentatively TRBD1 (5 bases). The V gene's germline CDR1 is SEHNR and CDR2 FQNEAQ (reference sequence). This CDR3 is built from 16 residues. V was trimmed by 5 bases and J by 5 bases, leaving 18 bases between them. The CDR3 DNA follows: TGTGCCAGCAGCCAACTCCAGGGAAAGGCGAATGAAAAACTGTTTTTT. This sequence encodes CASSQLQGKANEKLFF.

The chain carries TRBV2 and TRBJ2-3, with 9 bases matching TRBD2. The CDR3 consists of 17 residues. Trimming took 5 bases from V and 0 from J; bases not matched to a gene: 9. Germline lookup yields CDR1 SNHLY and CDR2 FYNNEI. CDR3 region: CASSFLPAGGSTDTQYF. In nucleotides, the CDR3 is TGTGCCAGCAGTTTCCTTCCAGCGGGGGGAAGCACAGATACGCAGTATTTT. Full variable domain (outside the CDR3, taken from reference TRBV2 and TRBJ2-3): EPEVTQTPSHQVTQMGQEVILRCVPISNHLYFYWYRQILGQKVEFLVSFYNNEISEKSEIFDDQFSVERPDGSNFTLKIRSTKLEDSAMYFCASSFLPAGGSTDTQYFGPGTRLTVL.

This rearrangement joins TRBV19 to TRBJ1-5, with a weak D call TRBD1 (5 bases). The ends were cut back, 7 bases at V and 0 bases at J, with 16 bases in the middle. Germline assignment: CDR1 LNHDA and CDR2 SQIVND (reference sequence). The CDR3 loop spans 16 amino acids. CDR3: CASTGEGSYSNQPQHF. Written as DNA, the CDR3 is TGTGCCAGTACCGGGGAGGGGTCATATAGCAATCAGCCCCAGCATTTT.

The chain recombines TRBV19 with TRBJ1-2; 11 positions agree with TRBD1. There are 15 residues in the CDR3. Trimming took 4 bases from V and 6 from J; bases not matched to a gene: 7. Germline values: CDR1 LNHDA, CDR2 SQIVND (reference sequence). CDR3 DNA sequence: TGTGCCAGTAGTAACTTCCGGACAGGGGGCGATGGCTACACCTTC. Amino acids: CASSNFRTGGDGYTF.

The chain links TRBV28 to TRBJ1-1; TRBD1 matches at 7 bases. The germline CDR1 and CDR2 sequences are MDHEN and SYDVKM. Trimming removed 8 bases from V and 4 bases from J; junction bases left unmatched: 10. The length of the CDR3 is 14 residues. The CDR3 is CASLRGDWRTEAFF. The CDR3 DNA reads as TGTGCCAGCCTCAGGGGGGACTGGCGCACTGAAGCTTTCTTT.

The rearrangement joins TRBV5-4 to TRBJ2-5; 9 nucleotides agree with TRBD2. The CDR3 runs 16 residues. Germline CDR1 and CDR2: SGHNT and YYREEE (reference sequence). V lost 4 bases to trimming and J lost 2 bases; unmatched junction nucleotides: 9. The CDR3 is CASSPSGGNIQETQYF. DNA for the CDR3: TGTGCCAGCAGCCCCAGCGGGGGGAATATACAAGAGACCCAGTACTTC.